A single sample is the source of the 14 T cell receptor beta chains below, sequenced in a study of blood T cell repertoires in COVID-19. Assay used: immunoSEQ multiplex PCR; TCRdb lists only in-frame clones, some missing. The sample shows roughly 5,600 clones, 84% of them seen only once. Sequenced material: peripheral blood. The receptors here all came from a human donor in a cohort sampled during active COVID-19.

This sequence joins TRBV18 and TRBJ2-7, with 11 bases lining up with TRBD2. The CDR3 has 19 residues. The V and J ends lost 0 bases and 0 bases, in that order; junction bases with no gene match: 10. Germline CDR1 KGHSH, CDR2 LQKENI. CDR3 sequence (DNA): TGTGCCAGCTCACCACCAGGGCTAGCGGGAGGCCTAAGCTCCTACGAGCAGTACTTC. This codes for CASSPPGLAGGLSSYEQYF. Together with reference TRBV18 and TRBJ2-7, the CDR3 gives the full variable domain: NAGVMQNPRHLVRRRGQEARLRCSPMKGHSHVYWYRQLPEEGLKFMVYLQKENIIDESGMPKERFSAEFPKEGPSILRIQQVVRGDSAAYFCASSPPGLAGGLSSYEQYFGPGTRLTVT.

This rearrangement joins TRBV20-1 to TRBJ1-5; D is unclear. V lost 3 bases to trimming and J lost 1 base, with 10 bases between them. This CDR3 has 14 amino acids. Germline CDR1 and CDR2: DFQATT and SNEGSKA (reference sequence). The DNA of the CDR3 is TGCAGTGCTAGTGTTCGGCGGAGCAATCAGCCCCAGCATTTT. This codes for CSASVRRSNQPQHF.

The count of this clone is one. This chain uses TRBV5-1 with TRBJ2-5; TRBD2 matches at 12 bases. The CDR3 totals 15 residues. Looked up from germline, CDR1 is SGHRS and CDR2 is YFSETQ. V trimming: 0 bases; J trimming: 5 bases; junction bases outside the gene matches: 2. DNA for the CDR3: TGCGCCAGCAGCTTGGGACTAGCGGGAGCTGAGACCCAGTACTTC. It translates to CASSLGLAGAETQYF.

This clone was counted between two and nine times. This chain joins TRBV11-1 and TRBJ1-1; D is uncertain. Looked up from germline, CDR1 is SGHAT and CDR2 is FQDESV (reference sequence). The length of the CDR3 is 15 residues. Trimming removed 3 bases at V and 0 bases at J, with 11 bases between. The CDR3 DNA reads TGTGCCAGCAGCTTTTCGGGAACTCTGAACACTGAAGCTTTCTTT. It specifies CASSFSGTLNTEAFF.

This sequence joins TRBV13 and TRBJ2-1, with TRBD1 as a possible D gene (5 bases). The CDR3 has 17 residues. CDR1 is PRHDT, CDR2 FYEKMQ, per germline (reference sequence). V was trimmed by 0 bases and J by 5 bases, leaving 17 bases between them. CDR3 amino acids: CASSLGTATQGHNEQFF. CDR3 coding DNA: TGTGCCAGCAGCTTAGGGACAGCCACACAAGGCCACAATGAGCAGTTCTTC.

The J gene is TRBJ2-1, the V gene TRBV9; 7 bases are a match to TRBD2. This CDR3 spans 14 amino acids. V dropped 0 bases and J dropped 6; count of bases not matched to a gene: 3. Per germline, CDR1 SGDLS and CDR2 YYNGEE. CDR3 coding DNA: TGTGCCAGCAGCGTAGGGCGGGAGAGCAATGAGCAGTTCTTC. Residues: CASSVGRESNEQFF.

This rearrangement joins TRBV28 to TRBJ1-2, with no clear D. There are 11 residues in the CDR3. V was shortened by 6 bases and J by 5 bases, with 7 bases between the two germline ends. Looked up from germline, CDR1 is MDHEN and CDR2 is SYDVKM. This CDR3 reads CASSYGYGYTF. For the CDR3, the DNA is TGTGCCAGCAGCTATGGTTATGGCTACACCTTC.

This sequence joins TRBV3-1 (or the pseudogene TRBV3-2) and TRBJ1-3; D is unresolved. Looked up from germline, CDR1 is LGHDT and CDR2 is YNNKEL (reference sequence). This CDR3 has 13 amino acids. The V end was cut by 8 bases, the J end by 0 bases, with 8 bases between. The CDR3 protein is CASGSSSGNTIYF. As DNA, the CDR3 is TGTGCCAGCGGATCTAGCTCTGGAAACACCATATATTTT.

V and J are TRBV5-4 and TRBJ2-1, with D unresolved. Trimming took off 2 bases at V and 5 bases at J, with 14 bases between the two ends. The germline gives CDR1 SGHNT, CDR2 YYREEE (reference sequence). This CDR3 has 15 amino acids. The DNA for the CDR3 is TGTGCCAGCAGCTTAAGGCGGCGAGGTAACAATGAGCAGTTCTTC. Its translation is CASSLRRRGNNEQFF.

The rearrangement joins TRBV7-8 to TRBJ2-1, with 7 bases identical to TRBD1. The trim removed 3 bases at V and 9 bases at J, leaving 2 bases unmatched. The germline gives CDR1 SGHVS, CDR2 FQNEAQ. The CDR3 extends over 12 amino acids. Here the CDR3 reads CASSFRGLEQFF. In DNA, the CDR3 is TGTGCCAGCAGCTTTAGGGGGCTTGAGCAGTTCTTC.

This rearrangement joins TRBV2 to TRBJ2-6; 10 bases agree with TRBD2. J lost 0 bases, V lost 7 bases, and 9 bases had no gene match. The CDR3 has 18 residues. The germline gives CDR1 SNHLY, CDR2 FYNNEI. The CDR3 coding sequence is TGTGCCAGCACCCCAAGGGCTAGCGGGGGCTCTGGGGCCAACGTCCTGACTTTC. Its protein product is CASTPRASGGSGANVLTF.

This chain connects TRBV14 to TRBJ2-7; 14 nucleotides match TRBD2. In germline, CDR1 is SGHDN, CDR2 FVKESK. This CDR3 spans 16 amino acids. V lost 0 bases to trimming and J lost 9 bases; unmatched junction nucleotides: 7. The CDR3: CASSQDTTSGRARQYF. The DNA for the CDR3 is TGTGCCAGCAGCCAAGATACGACTAGCGGGAGGGCCCGGCAGTACTTC.

The chain uses TRBV7-8 and TRBJ2-7; D gene unclear. The ends were cut back, 5 bases at V and 5 bases at J, with 10 bases in the middle. The CDR3 extends over 12 amino acids. CDR1 SGHVS and CDR2 FQNEAQ come from the germline V gene. CDR3 loop: CASSPRGHEQYF. In DNA form, the CDR3 reads TGTGCCAGCAGCCCACGTGGCCACGAGCAGTACTTC. The entire variable domain, with the rest obtained from reference TRBV7-8 and TRBJ2-7, is as follows: GAGVSQSPRYKVAKRGQDVALRCDPISGHVSLFWYQQALGQGPEFLTYFQNEAQLDKSGLPSDRFFAERPEGSVSTLKIQRTQQEDSAVYLCASSPRGHEQYFGPGTRLTVT.

The chain uses TRBV5-4 and TRBJ2-5, with unresolved D. CDR1 is SGHNT and CDR2 is YYREEE in the germline V gene (reference sequence). The CDR3 extends over 13 amino acids. The V end lost 3 bases, the J end lost 5 bases, and 11 bases lay between the germline ends. The CDR3 sequence: CASSSGPRETQYF. As DNA, the CDR3 is TGTGCCAGCAGCTCAGGCCCCAGGGAGACCCAGTACTTC.